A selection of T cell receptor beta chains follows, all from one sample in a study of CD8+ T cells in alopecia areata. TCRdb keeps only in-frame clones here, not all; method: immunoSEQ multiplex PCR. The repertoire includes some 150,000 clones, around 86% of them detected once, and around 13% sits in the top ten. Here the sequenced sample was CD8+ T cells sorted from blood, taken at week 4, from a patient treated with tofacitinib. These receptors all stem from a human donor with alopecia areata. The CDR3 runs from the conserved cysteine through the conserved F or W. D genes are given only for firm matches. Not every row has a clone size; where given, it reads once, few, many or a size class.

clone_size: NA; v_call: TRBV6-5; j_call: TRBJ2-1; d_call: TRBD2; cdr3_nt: TGTGCCAGCAGTTACGGACTAGCGGATTTCTACAATGAGCAGTTCTTC; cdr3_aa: CASSYGLADFYNEQFF
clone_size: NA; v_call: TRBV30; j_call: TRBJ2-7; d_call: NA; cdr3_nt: TGTGCCTGGAGAAGGGTCTACGAGCAGTACTTC; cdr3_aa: CAWRRVYEQYF
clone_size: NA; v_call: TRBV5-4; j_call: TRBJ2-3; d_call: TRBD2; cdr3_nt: TGTGCCAGCAGCTCGGGGGGTACTAGCACAGATACGCAGTATTTT; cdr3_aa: CASSSGGTSTDTQYF
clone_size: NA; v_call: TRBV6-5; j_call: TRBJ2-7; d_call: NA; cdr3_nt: TGTGCCAGCAGTATCGGACTCTCCTACGAGCAGTACTTC; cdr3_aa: CASSIGLSYEQYF
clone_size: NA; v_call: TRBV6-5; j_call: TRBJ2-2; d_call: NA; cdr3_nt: TGTGCCAGCAGTTACTTCACACAGGGCACCGGGGAGCTGTTTTTT; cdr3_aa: CASSYFTQGTGELFF
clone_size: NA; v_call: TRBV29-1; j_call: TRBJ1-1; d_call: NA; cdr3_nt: TGCAGCGTTGGAGGAATCATGGGTGTGGATGAAGCTTTCTTT; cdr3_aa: CSVGGIMGVDEAFF
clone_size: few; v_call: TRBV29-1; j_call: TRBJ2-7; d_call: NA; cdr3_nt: TGCAGCGTTGTATGGGGATACTACGAGCAGTACTTC; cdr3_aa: CSVVWGYYEQYF
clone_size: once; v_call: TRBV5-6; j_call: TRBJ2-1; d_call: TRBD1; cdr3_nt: TGTGCCAGCAGTGCAGACAGGGTTCGCGATGAGCAGTTCTTC; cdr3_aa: CASSADRVRDEQFF
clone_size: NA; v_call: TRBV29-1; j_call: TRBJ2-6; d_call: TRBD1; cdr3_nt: TGCAGCGTTGAATGGACAGGGAGCTCTGGGGCCAACGTCCTGACTTTC; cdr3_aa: CSVEWTGSSGANVLTF
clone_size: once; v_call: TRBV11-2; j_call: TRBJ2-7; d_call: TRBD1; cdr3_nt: TGTGCCAGCAGCGGGACAGGGAACGAGCAGTACTTC; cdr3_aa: CASSGTGNEQYF
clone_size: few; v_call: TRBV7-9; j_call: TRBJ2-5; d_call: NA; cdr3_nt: TGTGCCAGCTCGTTAGACGGCTTCCAAGAGACCCAGTACTTC; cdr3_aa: CASSLDGFQETQYF
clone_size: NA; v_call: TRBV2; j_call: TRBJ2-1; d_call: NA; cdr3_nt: TGTGCCAGCAGTGATAGGGCACTAAGCTCCTACAATGAGCAGTTCTTC; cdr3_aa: CASSDRALSSYNEQFF
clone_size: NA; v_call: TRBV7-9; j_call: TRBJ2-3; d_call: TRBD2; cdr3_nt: TGTGCCAGCAGCTTAAGAGGAGCGGGGGGGCCTTTGGATACGCAGTATTTT; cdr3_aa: CASSLRGAGGPLDTQYF
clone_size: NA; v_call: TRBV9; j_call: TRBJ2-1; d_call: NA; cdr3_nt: TGTGCCAGCAGCGTAGAGGCACAAAAGGTCGATGAGCAGTTCTTC; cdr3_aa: CASSVEAQKVDEQFF
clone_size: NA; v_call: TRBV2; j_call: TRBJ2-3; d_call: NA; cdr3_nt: TGTGCCATCCCTGGTGGAGATACGCAGTATTTT; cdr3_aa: CAIPGGDTQYF
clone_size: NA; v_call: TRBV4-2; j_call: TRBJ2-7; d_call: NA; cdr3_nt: TGTGCCAGCAGCCCAGGGGAGGCCTCCTACGAGCAGTACTTC; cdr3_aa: CASSPGEASYEQYF
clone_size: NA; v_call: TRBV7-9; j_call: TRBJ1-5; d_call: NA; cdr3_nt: TGTGCCAGCAGCTTAGAGGGCAAATGGGGTCAGCCCCAACATTTT; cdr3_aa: CASSLEGKWGQPQHF
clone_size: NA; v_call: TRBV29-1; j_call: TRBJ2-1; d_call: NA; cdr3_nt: TGCAGCGTGGACAGTTACAATGAGCAGTTCTTC; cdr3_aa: CSVDSYNEQFF
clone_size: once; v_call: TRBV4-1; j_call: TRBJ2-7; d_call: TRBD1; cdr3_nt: TGCGCCAGCAGCCAAGGGACAGGGAACTACGAGCAGTACTTC; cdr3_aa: CASSQGTGNYEQYF
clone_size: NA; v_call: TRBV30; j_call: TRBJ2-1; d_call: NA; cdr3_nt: TGTGCCTGGAGTTCCACCCAGCTCTCCTACAATGAGCAGTTCTTC; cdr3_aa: CAWSSTQLSYNEQFF
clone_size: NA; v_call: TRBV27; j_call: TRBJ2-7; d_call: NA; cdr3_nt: TGTGCCAGCAGTTTCGCGGGTGGCTCCTACGAGCAGTACTTC; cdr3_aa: CASSFAGGSYEQYF
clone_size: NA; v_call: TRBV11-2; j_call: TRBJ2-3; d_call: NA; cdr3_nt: TGTGCCAGCAGCTTAGGATTCTCAGATACGCAGTATTTT; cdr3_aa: CASSLGFSDTQYF
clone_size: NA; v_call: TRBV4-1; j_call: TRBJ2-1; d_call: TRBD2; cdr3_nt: TGCGCCAGCAGTCATACCGCCGGGACTAGCGGGGACAATGAGCAGTTCTTC; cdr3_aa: CASSHTAGTSGDNEQFF
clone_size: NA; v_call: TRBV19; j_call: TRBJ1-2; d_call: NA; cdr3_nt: TGTGCCAGTACCCCCTCCCTGGCTAACTATGGCTACACCTTC; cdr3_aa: CASTPSLANYGYTF
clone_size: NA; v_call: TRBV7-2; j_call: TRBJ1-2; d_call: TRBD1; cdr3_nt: TGTGCCAGCAGCGGCGGGACAGGGGGATTTGGCTACACCTTC; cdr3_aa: CASSGGTGGFGYTF
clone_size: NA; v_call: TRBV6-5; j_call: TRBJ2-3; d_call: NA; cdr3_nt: TGTGCCAGCAGTTACTGGGGACCGTCAGATACGCAGTATTTT; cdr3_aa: CASSYWGPSDTQYF
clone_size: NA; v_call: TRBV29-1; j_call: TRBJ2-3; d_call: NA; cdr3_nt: TGCAGCGTTGTAAAGACTAGCACAGATACGCAGTATTTT; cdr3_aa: CSVVKTSTDTQYF
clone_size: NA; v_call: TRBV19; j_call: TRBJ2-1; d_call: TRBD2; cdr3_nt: TGTGCCAGTAGTGCCTACGGGGGGAGCTCCTACAATGAGCAGTTCTTC; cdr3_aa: CASSAYGGSSYNEQFF
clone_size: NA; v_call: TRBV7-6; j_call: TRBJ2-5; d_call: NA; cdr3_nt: TGTGCCAGCAGCTCGACGGATAACCAAGAGACCCAGTACTTC; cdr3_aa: CASSSTDNQETQYF
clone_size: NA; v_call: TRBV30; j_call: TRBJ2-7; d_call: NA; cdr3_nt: TGTGCCTGGAGTGCGGGGCGACCCGAGCAGTACTTC; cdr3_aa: CAWSAGRPEQYF
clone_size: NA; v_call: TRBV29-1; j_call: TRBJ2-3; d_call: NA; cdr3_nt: TGCAGCGTCTACAACCAGGACACTAGCACAGATACGCAGTATTTT; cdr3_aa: CSVYNQDTSTDTQYF
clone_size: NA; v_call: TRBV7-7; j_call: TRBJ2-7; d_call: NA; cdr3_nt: TGTGCCAGCAGCACAAGGGGACCCCTGGCCTACGAGCAGTACTTC; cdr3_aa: CASSTRGPLAYEQYF
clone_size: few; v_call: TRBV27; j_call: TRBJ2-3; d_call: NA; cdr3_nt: TGTGCCAGCAGGCAAGGAAGTGGGACAGATACGCAGTATTTT; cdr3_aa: CASRQGSGTDTQYF
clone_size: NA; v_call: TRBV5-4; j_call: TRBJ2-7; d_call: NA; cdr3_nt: TGTGCCAGCAGCTTGGGGGAGCGGGAGCAGTACTTC; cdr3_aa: CASSLGEREQYF
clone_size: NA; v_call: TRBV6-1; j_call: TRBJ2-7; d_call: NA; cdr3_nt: TGTGCCGGGAGGGGGGCCTCCTACGAGCAGTACTTC; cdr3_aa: CAGRGASYEQYF
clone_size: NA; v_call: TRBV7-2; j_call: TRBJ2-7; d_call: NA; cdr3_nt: TGTGCCAGCAGCCCAGGGGCGGGCAGGGGCGAGCAGTACTTC; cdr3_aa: CASSPGAGRGEQYF
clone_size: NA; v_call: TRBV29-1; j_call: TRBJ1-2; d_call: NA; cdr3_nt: TGCAGCGTTGAAAGGGGAGCGACTAACTATGGCTACACCTTC; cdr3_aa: CSVERGATNYGYTF
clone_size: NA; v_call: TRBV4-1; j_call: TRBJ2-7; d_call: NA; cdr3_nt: TGCGCCAGCAGCCAAGAAGGAAGTGGCAGGTGGTACGAGCAGTACTTC; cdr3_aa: CASSQEGSGRWYEQYF
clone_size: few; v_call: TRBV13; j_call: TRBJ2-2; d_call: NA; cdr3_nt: TGTGCCAGCCTGCTGAGGACAGCGACCGGGGAGCTGTTTTTT; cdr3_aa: CASLLRTATGELFF
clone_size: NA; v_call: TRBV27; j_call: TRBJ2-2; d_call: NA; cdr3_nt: TGTGCCAGCAGTCCACAGTTCCCCGGGGAGCTGTTTTTT; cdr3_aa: CASSPQFPGELFF
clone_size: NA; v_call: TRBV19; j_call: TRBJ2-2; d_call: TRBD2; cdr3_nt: TGTGCCAGTAAGACTAGCGCCAACACCGGGGAGCTGTTTTTT; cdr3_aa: CASKTSANTGELFF
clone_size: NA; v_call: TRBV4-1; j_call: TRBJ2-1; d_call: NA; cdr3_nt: TGCGCCAGCAGCCCCCTCGCGGGAAATACGAATGAGCAGTTCTTC; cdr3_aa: CASSPLAGNTNEQFF
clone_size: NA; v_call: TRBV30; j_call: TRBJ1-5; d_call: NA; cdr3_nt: TGTGCCTGGAGTCTCCGGGGAGGGGGTGCTAGCAATCAGCCCCAGCATTTT; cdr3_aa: CAWSLRGGGASNQPQHF
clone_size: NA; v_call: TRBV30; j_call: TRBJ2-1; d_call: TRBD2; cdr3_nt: TGTGCCTGGGGGACTCGGGGGAGGGATGAGCAGTTCTTC; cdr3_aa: CAWGTRGRDEQFF
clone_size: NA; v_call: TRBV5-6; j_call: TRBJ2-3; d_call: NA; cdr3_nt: TGTGCCAGCAGCTTCAAAGCGCTTCCCACAGATACGCAGTATTTT; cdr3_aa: CASSFKALPTDTQYF
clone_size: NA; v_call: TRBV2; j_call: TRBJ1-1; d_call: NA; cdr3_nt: TGTGCCAGCAGCGAAGGTCTTAACCGCCTATTGAACACTGAAGCTTTCTTT; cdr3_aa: CASSEGLNRLLNTEAFF
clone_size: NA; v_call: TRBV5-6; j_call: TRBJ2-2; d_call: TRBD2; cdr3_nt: TGTGCCAGCAGCTTGCTGACTAGCGGGAGTAACACCGGGGAGCTGTTTTTT; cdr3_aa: CASSLLTSGSNTGELFF
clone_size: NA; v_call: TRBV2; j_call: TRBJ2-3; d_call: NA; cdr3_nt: TGTGCCAGCAGTTTCGGGACTGCTGGCACAGATACGCAGTATTTT; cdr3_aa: CASSFGTAGTDTQYF